This T cell receptor beta chain comes out of a study of STAT5B mutations in CD4+ large granular lymphocyte leukemia. As originally analysed: A productive frequency of 2.59 x 10-5 was the lowest detectable. Sequencing used immunoSEQ multiplex PCR; TCRdb keeps in-frame clones, though not all of them. V and J calls and clone size come straight from that table; D and trimming were deduced from the DNA. The sample records 25,000 to 35,000 clones, under 85% being singletons. Trimming cost V 7 bases and J 4 bases; bases outside gene matches: 7. The CDR3 covers 14 residues. Germline-derived CDR1 and CDR2 are WSHSY and SAAADI.

Sequencing was done on a sample of CD4+ T cells from blood buffy coats. The TCR comes from a human donor in good health. V and J are TRBV10-2 and TRBJ2-1; TRBD2 aligns across 7 bases. The CDR3 loop reads CASNQRDSYNEQFF. Here the CDR3 DNA reads TGCGCCAGCAACCAGCGGGACTCATACAATGAGCAGTTCTTC.